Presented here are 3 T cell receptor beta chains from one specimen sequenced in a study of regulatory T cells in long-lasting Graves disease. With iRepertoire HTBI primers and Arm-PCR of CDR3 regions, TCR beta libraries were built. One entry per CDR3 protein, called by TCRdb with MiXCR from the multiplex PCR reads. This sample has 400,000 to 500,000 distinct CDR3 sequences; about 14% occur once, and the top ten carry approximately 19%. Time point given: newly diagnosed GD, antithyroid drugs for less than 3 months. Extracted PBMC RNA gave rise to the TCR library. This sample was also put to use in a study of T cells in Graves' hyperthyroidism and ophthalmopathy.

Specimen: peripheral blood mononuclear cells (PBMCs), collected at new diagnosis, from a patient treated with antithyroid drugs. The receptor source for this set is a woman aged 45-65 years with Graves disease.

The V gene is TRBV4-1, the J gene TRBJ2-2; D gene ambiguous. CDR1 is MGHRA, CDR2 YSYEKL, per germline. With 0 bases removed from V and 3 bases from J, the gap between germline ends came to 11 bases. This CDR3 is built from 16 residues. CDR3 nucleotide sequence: TGCGCCAGCAGCCAAGATGATCGTTTCGACACCGGGGAGCTGTTTTTT. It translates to CASSQDDRFDTGELFF.

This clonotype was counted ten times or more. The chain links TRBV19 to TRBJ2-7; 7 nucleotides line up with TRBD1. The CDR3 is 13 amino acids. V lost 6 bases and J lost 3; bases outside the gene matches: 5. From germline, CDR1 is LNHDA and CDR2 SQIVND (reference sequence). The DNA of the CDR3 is TGTGCCAGTAGCCGGGACAGATTCTACGAGCAGTACTTC. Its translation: CASSRDRFYEQYF.

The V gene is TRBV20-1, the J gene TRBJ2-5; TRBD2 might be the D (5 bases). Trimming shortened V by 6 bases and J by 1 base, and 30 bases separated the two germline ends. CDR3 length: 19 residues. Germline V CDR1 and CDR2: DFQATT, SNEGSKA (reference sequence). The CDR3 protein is CSAIGVGFDGVLFQETQYF. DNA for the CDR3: TGCAGTGCCATCGGGGTAGGCTTCGATGGAGTACTGTTCCAAGAGACCCAGTACTTC.